The present T cell receptor beta chain was sequenced within a study of T cell responses to AZD1222 COVID-19 vaccine. General study findings and limits: The study reported that nearly half of spike-specific TCRs target unmutated variant regions.

TCRdb's copy holds only in-frame clones and misses some; the assay was immunoSEQ multiplex PCR. The profile shows over 70,000 clones, around 80% of them singletons. Notes on this clone: Antigen specificity is unknown.

Germline CDR1 is MNHNY and CDR2 is SVGAGI (reference sequence). The CDR3 totals 13 residues. V gave up 4 bases and J gave up 5 bases, with 8 bases separating them. The chain recombines TRBV6-6 with TRBJ1-4, with unresolved D. The sequencing used peripheral blood, collected 28 days after the second dose of the MenACWY control vaccine. This TCR came from an adult who received the MenACWY meningococcal vaccine as a control. The CDR3 is CASSSMVNEKLFF. The CDR3 DNA sequence: TGTGCCAGCAGTTCTATGGTGAATGAAAAACTGTTTTTT.